This is a list of T cell receptor beta chains from one sample in a study of T cells in Graves' hyperthyroidism and ophthalmopathy. TCRdb redid the calling of the multiplex PCR reads with MiXCR, one entry per CDR3 protein. The table records more than 550,000 distinct CDR3 sequences, approximately 15% of them present only once. Specimen: blood. The receptors were gathered from a man aged 50 or older with Graves' hyperthyroidism. Each CDR3 is given with its conserved first and last residue. Fields, in order: J gene, clone size, D gene, V gene, CDR3 DNA, CDR3 protein. The D gene is left open where the match is weak. Size tells how often a clone was seen (once, few, many) or the class of an expanded clone, and some rows leave it out.

>TRBJ2-7|-|-|TRBV14
TGTGCCAGCAGCCCTCCCGAGGGAGGTTCCTACGAGCAGTACTTC
CASSPPEGGSYEQYF
>TRBJ2-7|many|-|TRBV27
TGTGCCAGCAGCCCGGCCGGTTGGGGCTCCTACGAGCAGTACTTC
CASSPAGWGSYEQYF
>TRBJ2-2|few|-|TRBV5-1
TGCGCCAGCAGTTGGGGGATGGCGGCGGGGAACACCGGGGAGCTGTTTTTT
CASSWGMAAGNTGELFF
>TRBJ2-5|many|-|TRBV7-2
TGTGCCAGCAGCTTCCCCTTATCGACCCAGTACTTC
CASSFPLSTQYF
>TRBJ1-5|-|-|TRBV28
TGTGCCAGCAGTCTAGACACTGAGCCCCAGCATTTT
CASSLDTEPQHF
>TRBJ1-5|few|-|TRBV18
TGTGCCAGCTCACCGGGACTCAACAATCAGCCCCAGCATTTT
CASSPGLNNQPQHF
>TRBJ2-5|many|TRBD1|TRBV18
TGTGCCAGCTCACCATCGGACAGGGGGCAAGAGACCCAGTACTTC
CASSPSDRGQETQYF
>TRBJ2-1|few|TRBD1|TRBV6-1
TGTGCCAGCTTAGCAGGGGGCAATGAGCAGTTCTTC
CASLAGGNEQFF
>TRBJ1-5|many|-|TRBV7-9
TGTGCCAGCAGTCTCTCCCCCGGGGAATCGAACCAGCCCCAGCATTTT
CASSLSPGESNQPQHF
>TRBJ2-1|few|TRBD2|TRBV24-1
TGTGCCACCAGTGATCCCGGGACTAGTCTCGCTTTGGAGCAGTTCTTC
CATSDPGTSLALEQFF
>TRBJ2-2|-|TRBD2|TRBV6-1
TGTGCCAGTTATAGCGGGAGGGGCACCGGGGAGCTGTTTTTT
CASYSGRGTGELFF
>TRBJ2-1|-|TRBD1|TRBV2
TGTGCCATCCGGGACAGGGGGCGAAATGAGCAGTTCTTC
CAIRDRGRNEQFF
>TRBJ2-1|many|-|TRBV13
TGTGCCAGCAGCGCCGGACGTGGCAGCTACAATGAGCAGTTCTTC
CASSAGRGSYNEQFF
>TRBJ2-7|-|-|TRBV6-1
TGTGCCAGCAGGGCAGAGGGCCTACGAGGCCAGTACTTC
CASRAEGLRGQYF
>TRBJ1-4|-|-|TRBV7-2
TGTGCCAGCAGCTGGGCAGGGATGGGGTTTGCAACTAATGAAAAACTGTTTTTT
CASSWAGMGFATNEKLFF
>TRBJ2-3|few|-|TRBV5-1
TGCGCCAGCAGCTTTACAATCCCCCTACGGACAGATACGCAGTATTTT
CASSFTIPLRTDTQYF
>TRBJ2-1|-|-|TRBV2
TGTGCCAGCAGTGAAGTCCAGGCGGCTGAGCAGTTCTTC
CASSEVQAAEQFF
>TRBJ2-1|many|TRBD1|TRBV7-3
TGTGCCAGCAGCAACACCCAGGGGGACAGGCATGAGCAGTTCTTC
CASSNTQGDRHEQFF
>TRBJ2-7|many|-|TRBV30
TGTGCCTGGAGTGTATCCGGGAGCCTGATCGAGCAGTACTTC
CAWSVSGSLIEQYF
>TRBJ1-4|few|-|TRBV27
TGTGCCAGCACCTCAGGGGTTCGCGGAAAACTGTTTTTT
CASTSGVRGKLFF
>TRBJ1-4|many|-|TRBV10-2
TGCGCCACCCGGACCACGGATAAACTGTTTTTT
CATRTTDKLFF
>TRBJ2-5|many|-|TRBV6-1
TGTGCCAGCAGTCCTAGAATAAAAGAGACCCAGTACTTC
CASSPRIKETQYF
>TRBJ1-1|many|-|TRBV7-9
TGTGCCAGCAGCTTAGAGGGTATGCCCACTGAAGCTTTCTTT
CASSLEGMPTEAFF
>TRBJ2-2|many|-|TRBV7-2
TGTGCCAGCAGCTTCAGGGGCGTAAACACCGGGGAGCTGTTTTTT
CASSFRGVNTGELFF
>TRBJ2-2|-|TRBD2|TRBV19
TGTGCCAGTAGTCTCAGGACTAGCGGGAGGCAAACGAACACCGGGGAGCTGTTTTTT
CASSLRTSGRQTNTGELFF
>TRBJ2-5|-|-|TRBV12-3/TRBV12-4
TGTGCCACCGGGGCAGGGGAGGAGACCCAGTACTTC
CATGAGEETQYF
>TRBJ1-4|few|-|TRBV19
TGTGCCAGTAGTATACCGACAGACTTCGCTTATAATGGTGAAAAACTGTTTTTT
CASSIPTDFAYNGEKLFF